Listed below are T cell receptor beta chains from one sample, sequenced in a study of beta chain features in type 1 diabetes. Using immunoSEQ multiplex PCR, the repertoire was profiled, and TCRdb retains in-frame clones only, with some absent. The sample holds about 150,000 clones, about a tenth seen once. The sequenced sample consisted of central memory CD4+ T cells from blood. The receptors here all came from a man between 18 and 35 years old in good health. CDR3s include the opening cysteine and the closing phenylalanine or tryptophan. Each record gives: clone size, D gene, V gene, J gene, CDR3 DNA, CDR3 protein. The D gene is left open where the match is weak. Clone size is given for some rows only: seen once, a few or many times, or a class if the clone is expanded.

many	-	TRBV6-5	TRBJ2-5	TGTGCCAGCAGTTGGGGCAGGGGAGAGACCCAGTACTTC	CASSWGRGETQYF
-	-	TRBV6-1	TRBJ1-2	TGTGCCAGCAGTGAGGTTCAGGGTCGCGAGTCTGGCTACACCTTC	CASSEVQGRESGYTF
few	-	TRBV7-2	TRBJ2-5	TGTGCCAGCAGCCCCAGACAGGAAGCAGAGACCCAGTACTTC	CASSPRQEAETQYF
-	TRBD1	TRBV13	TRBJ1-4	TGTGCCAGCAGCTCTGGGACAGGGGCAACTAATGAAAAACTGTTTTTT	CASSSGTGATNEKLFF
few	TRBD1	TRBV6-6	TRBJ2-3	TGTGCCAGCAGTTACAGGGGGCGCTTGTCAGATACGCAGTATTTT	CASSYRGRLSDTQYF
few	TRBD1	TRBV6-5	TRBJ1-4	TGTGCCAGCAGTTACTCAGGGGGCGAGGAAAAACTGTTTTTT	CASSYSGGEEKLFF
few	-	TRBV4-3	TRBJ2-7	TGCGCCAGCAGCCAAGGTGGTACAGAATACGAGCAGTACTTC	CASSQGGTEYEQYF
few	TRBD1	TRBV14	TRBJ2-1	TGTGCCAGCAGCCGGGCCGGGACAGTAATCAATGAGCAGTTCTTC	CASSRAGTVINEQFF
-	TRBD1	TRBV9	TRBJ1-2	TGTGCCAGCAGCGCCACAGGGGTCTATAACTATGGCTACACCTTC	CASSATGVYNYGYTF
-	TRBD1	TRBV4-3	TRBJ2-3	TGCGCCAGCAGCCAAGCTGGACAGGGTCGGGATACGCAGTATTTT	CASSQAGQGRDTQYF
few	TRBD1	TRBV7-2	TRBJ1-2	TGTGCCAGCAGCGCGGGACAGAACTATGGCTACACCTTC	CASSAGQNYGYTF
few	-	TRBV6-1	TRBJ2-7	TGTGCCAGCAGGGGACTTATGACATACGAGCAGTACTTC	CASRGLMTYEQYF
few	-	TRBV29-1	TRBJ2-3	TGCAGCGTTGTGGCGGGACTGACTATAATCACAGATACGCAGTATTTT	CSVVAGLTIITDTQYF
-	TRBD2	TRBV6-5	TRBJ2-1	TGTGCCAGCAGCCCCGGGGATAGCGGGATCAATGAGCAGTTCTTC	CASSPGDSGINEQFF
few	-	TRBV15	TRBJ1-5	TGTGCCACCAGCAGAGCTGGGACATCACAGCCCCAGCATTTT	CATSRAGTSQPQHF
few	-	TRBV7-9	TRBJ2-3	TGTGCCAGCAGCCGGACTGGAAGCACAGATACGCAGTATTTT	CASSRTGSTDTQYF
few	TRBD2	TRBV28	TRBJ2-5	TGTGCCAGCAGGGGCGGGGGAGGGTACCAAGAGACCCAGTACTTC	CASRGGGGYQETQYF
few	-	TRBV7-9	TRBJ1-4	TGTGCCAGCAGCTTAGGGAGCGGCGGGGTGGAAAAACTGTTTTTT	CASSLGSGGVEKLFF
-	-	TRBV5-6	TRBJ2-7	TGTGCCAGCAGCTTGAGGGCAGGGGTGTACGAGCAGTACTTC	CASSLRAGVYEQYF
few	-	TRBV4-3	TRBJ2-2	TGCGCCAGCAGCCAAGATCTCCGCCAGGGTGGCGGGGAGCTGTTTTTT	CASSQDLRQGGGELFF
-	-	TRBV7-2	TRBJ1-5	TGTGCCAGCAGCATCTGGGGGGACGGCAATCAGCCCCAGCATTTT	CASSIWGDGNQPQHF
few	-	TRBV30	TRBJ1-2	TGTGCCTGGACCCGTAACCAGGGAGGGTCTGGCTACACCTTC	CAWTRNQGGSGYTF
-	TRBD1	TRBV30	TRBJ2-7	TGTGCCTGGAGTGCCGAGGGACAGGGGGCGGCCGAGCAGTACTTC	CAWSAEGQGAAEQYF
-	-	TRBV19	TRBJ2-5	TGTGCCAGTACGGCAGGGGGGGAGACCCAGTACTTC	CASTAGGETQYF
many	-	TRBV9	TRBJ2-4	TGTGCCAGCAGCGTAGGAAACGCGGGGGCCCGAGGTGACATTCAGTACTTC	CASSVGNAGARGDIQYF
-	TRBD2	TRBV6-5	TRBJ2-7	TGTGCCAGCAGTTACCGAGGGCGGGGGAGGCTCTACGAGCAGTACTTC	CASSYRGRGRLYEQYF
-	TRBD1	TRBV7-8	TRBJ2-7	TGTGCCAGCAGCTTCCCAGGGGGCAGCTACGAGCAGTACTTC	CASSFPGGSYEQYF
few	-	TRBV29-1	TRBJ2-7	TGCAGCGTTGTTGTCAGGACCTACGAGCAGTACTTC	CSVVVRTYEQYF
few	-	TRBV27	TRBJ2-1	TGTGCCAGCAGTTTCCCCGGACAGATTAGCTCCTACAATGAGCAGTTCTTC	CASSFPGQISSYNEQFF
many	-	TRBV19	TRBJ2-6	TGTGCCGCCGGGGAGGAGAGCTCTGGGGCCAACGTCCTGACTTTC	CAAGEESSGANVLTF
few	-	TRBV18	TRBJ2-7	TGTGCCAGCTCACCAGATCTGAAGGCCGGGTCCTACGAGCAGTACTTC	CASSPDLKAGSYEQYF
many	-	TRBV10-3	TRBJ2-7	TGTGCCATCGGTGCCGGGAGCGAGCAGTACTTC	CAIGAGSEQYF
-	TRBD1	TRBV2	TRBJ1-4	TGTGCCAGCAGTGTAGAGGGGGCTGAAAAACTGTTTTTT	CASSVEGAEKLFF
-	-	TRBV30	TRBJ1-5	TGTGCCTGGGGGCAGGGGCGCAATCAGCCCCAGCATTTT	CAWGQGRNQPQHF
few	TRBD1	TRBV2	TRBJ1-6	TGTGCCAGCAGAGGACAGGGAGAGAATAATTCACCCCTCCACTTT	CASRGQGENNSPLHF
-	-	TRBV4-2	TRBJ1-2	TGTGCCAGCAGCCAAGATCCGGACAGTCCTATAGGTGGCTACACCTTC	CASSQDPDSPIGGYTF
few	-	TRBV6-6	TRBJ1-6	TGTGCCAGCAGTAATCAGGGGAGCTCCTATAATTCACCCCTCCACTTT	CASSNQGSSYNSPLHF
-	-	TRBV2	TRBJ1-5	TGTGCCAGCAGTGAAGAGGGGGCCCAGCATTTT	CASSEEGAQHF
many	-	TRBV27	TRBJ1-5	TGTGCCAGCAGTTTATCGACGGGGGTGTCCAATCAGCCCCAGCATTTT	CASSLSTGVSNQPQHF
few	-	TRBV19	TRBJ1-1	TGTGCCAGTAGTATCGGGGAGGTCGTACCCTTGAACACTGAAGCTTTCTTT	CASSIGEVVPLNTEAFF
-	-	TRBV30	TRBJ1-3	TGTGCCTGGAACTTAGGGGTGGCCGGAAACACCATATATTTT	CAWNLGVAGNTIYF
few	TRBD2	TRBV4-2	TRBJ2-7	TGTGCCAGCAGCCGCACCGGGACTAGCGGGGAGACCTACGAGCAGTACTTC	CASSRTGTSGETYEQYF
few	-	TRBV28	TRBJ1-3	TGTGCCAGCAGTTTATGGGCAGTCGCTGGAAACACCATATATTTT	CASSLWAVAGNTIYF
-	TRBD1	TRBV6-6	TRBJ1-5	TGTGCCAGCAGTTACCCGGGACAGGGGTCAGTCCAGCCCCAGCATTTT	CASSYPGQGSVQPQHF
few	-	TRBV27	TRBJ1-1	TGTGCCAGCAGCAGATTGCCCGGCGGGGGGAACACTGAAGCTTTCTTT	CASSRLPGGGNTEAFF
many	-	TRBV30	TRBJ1-1	TGTGCCTGGAGCTACTACCCCGCCTTGCGCGCTTTCTTT	CAWSYYPALRAFF
-	TRBD1	TRBV4-2	TRBJ1-4	TGTGCCAGCAGCCAGGACAGGGGCCGCAGTCCCGAACTGTTTTTT	CASSQDRGRSPELFF
-	-	TRBV15	TRBJ1-1	TGTGCCACCAGCAGAGAAATGGGGGGAAGAAAAGCTTTCTTT	CATSREMGGRKAFF
-	-	TRBV6-5	TRBJ1-2	TGTGCCAGCAGCCAGGACACGATTAACTATGGCTACACCTTC	CASSQDTINYGYTF
-	-	TRBV19	TRBJ2-2	TGTGCCAGTACCGCCAGCGGTCCGAACACCGGGGAGCTGTTTTTT	CASTASGPNTGELFF
-	TRBD1	TRBV2	TRBJ1-2	TGTGCCAGCAGCTCCGGGACAGCCTATGGCTACACCTTC	CASSSGTAYGYTF